The 32 T cell receptor beta chains listed next were all sequenced from one sample in a study of T cells in Graves' hyperthyroidism and ophthalmopathy (dated by TCRdb to the late 2010s). The library came from multiplex PCR. Sequencer: Illumina HiSeq 2000. The TCR beta CDR3 regions were amplified from the RNA transcripts. For the first round of RT-PCR on the TCR CDR3, the HTBI primer set was used together with the Qiagen OneStep RT-PCR kit. Clones were called with MiXCR by TCRdb after fastp trimmed the public reads at Q25, and only in-frame beta chains were retained. Rows matching on CDR3 protein sequence are summarized as one entry with the most common DNA and genes. For this sample the table gives 400,000 to 450,000 distinct CDR3 sequences, of which over 12% were detected only once. The ten largest clones represent less than 15% of the sample. Input material: blood. Source of these receptors: a young man with Graves' ophthalmopathy.

This clonotype was seen many times. This chain connects TRBV11-2 to TRBJ2-5, with D maybe TRBD1 (6 bases). From germline, CDR1 is SGHAT and CDR2 FQNNGV. V was pared by 2 bases and J by 3 bases, with 7 bases between. The length of the CDR3 is 13 residues. This CDR3 reads CASSLWTEETQYF. The CDR3 coding sequence is TGTGCCAGCAGCTTATGGACAGAAGAGACCCAGTACTTC.

This clonotype appeared many times. The chain carries TRBV18 and TRBJ1-1; D is undetermined. V was clipped by 2 bases and J by 4 bases, with 8 bases between them. CDR1 KGHSH and CDR2 LQKENI come from the germline V gene. CDR3 size: 13 residues. CDR3 sequence (DNA): TGTGCCAGCTCACCAAGAACTAGCACTGAAGCTTTCTTT. Its translation is CASSPRTSTEAFF.

This clonotype was seen many times. V and J are TRBV11-3 and TRBJ2-7; 9 nucleotides agree with TRBD1. V lost 5 bases and J lost 6; bases outside the gene matches: 11. This CDR3 has 15 amino acids. Germline V gene lookup returns CDR1 SGHNT and CDR2 YENEEA. CDR3 DNA: TGTGCCAGCAGCCCCGGGACAGGGAGTTCGGGCGAGCAGTACTTC. This codes for CASSPGTGSSGEQYF. The whole variable domain, filled in from reference TRBV11-3 and TRBJ2-7, reads EAGVVQSPRYKIIEKKQPVAFWCNPISGHNTLYWYLQNLGQGPELLIRYENEEAVDDSQLPKDRFSAERLKGVDSTLKIQPAELGDSAVYLCASSPGTGSSGEQYFGPGTRLTVT.

This clonotype was counted between two and nine times. This chain uses TRBV2 with TRBJ1-1, with D perhaps matching TRBD1 (6 bases). This CDR3 has 14 amino acids. CDR1 and CDR2 from the germline V gene are SNHLY and FYNNEI. Trimming shortened V by 2 bases and J by 8 bases, and 15 bases separated the two germline ends. For the CDR3, the DNA is TGTGCCAGCAGTGAACGAACTTGGGGGGCGGAAGCTTTCTTT. It encodes CASSERTWGAEAFF.

This clonotype has more than one count but fewer than ten. The rearrangement uses TRBV19 and TRBJ1-5; no firm D call. Deletions cut 2 bases from V and 0 bases from J, with 11 bases between. The length of the CDR3 is 16 residues. Germline V lookup: CDR1 LNHDA, CDR2 SQIVND (reference sequence). The CDR3 sequence: CASSILQLYSNQPQHF. The DNA for the CDR3 is TGTGCCAGTAGTATACTACAATTATATAGCAATCAGCCCCAGCATTTT.

This clonotype was picked up many times. This sequence joins TRBV7-9 and TRBJ2-3; 7 nucleotides align to TRBD1. There are 14 residues in the CDR3. V lost 5 bases, J lost 4 bases, and 6 bases stayed unmatched. The germline CDR1 and CDR2 sequences are SEHNR and FQNEAQ (reference sequence). CDR3 sequence reads: CASSPGQVADTQYF. The CDR3 nucleotides are TGTGCCAGCAGCCCAGGACAGGTGGCAGATACGCAGTATTTT.

Ten or more counts support this clonotype. The genes are TRBV4-1 and TRBJ2-7; maybe TRBD1 (6 bases). The CDR3 is 14 amino acids. CDR1 is MGHRA, CDR2 YSYEKL, per germline. Between the trimmed V and J ends, which lost 4 bases and 1 base, there was a span of 11 bases. Here the CDR3 reads CASSPNGQSYEQYF. CDR3 DNA: TGCGCCAGCAGCCCAAACGGACAGTCCTACGAGCAGTACTTC.

This clonotype was detected many times. The chain combines TRBV2 with TRBJ1-2; possible D gene TRBD1, 5 bases. The length of the CDR3 is 13 residues. The V end lost 5 bases, the J end lost 2 bases, and 9 bases lay between the germline ends. The V gene's germline CDR1 is SNHLY and CDR2 FYNNEI. The CDR3 region has the DNA TGTGCCAGCAGTAAGACAGAGAACTATGGCTACACCTTC. Residues: CASSKTENYGYTF.

This chain links TRBV29-1 with TRBJ2-5, with D perhaps TRBD1 (6 bases). CDR1 is SQVTM, CDR2 ANQGSEA, per germline. The CDR3 is made up of 14 amino acids. V dropped 3 bases and J dropped 5 bases, with 16 bases sitting between them. The CDR3 nucleotides read TGCAGCGTTGAGAGACAGGCCCCAGGGGAGACCCAGTACTTC. It specifies CSVERQAPGETQYF.

There are many counts of this clonotype. The chain joins TRBV6-5 to TRBJ1-2; D is ambiguous. Per germline, CDR1 MNHEY and CDR2 SVGAGI. The CDR3 runs 15 residues. V dropped 0 bases and J dropped 6 bases, with 14 bases sitting between them. The CDR3 loop is CASSYSLQSRDGYTF. The DNA for the CDR3 is TGTGCCAGCAGTTACTCGCTCCAGTCACGGGATGGCTACACCTTC.

This clonotype showed up many times. V gene TRBV6-1 combines with J gene TRBJ1-5; D is possibly TRBD1 (6 bases). Trimming took off 5 bases at V and 2 bases at J, with 10 bases between the two ends. The germline gives CDR1 MNHNS, CDR2 SASEGT. The CDR3 spans 14 residues. CDR3 loop: CASSLNRGNQPQHF. Written as DNA, the CDR3 is TGTGCCAGCAGTTTGAACAGGGGCAATCAGCCCCAGCATTTT.

This clonotype has a count of ten or more. The chain has TRBV7-9 and TRBJ1-5; D remains unclear. This CDR3 contains 15 residues. Germline CDR1 and CDR2: SEHNR and FQNEAQ (reference sequence). V was pared by 6 bases and J by 7 bases, with 19 bases between. For the CDR3, the DNA is TGTGCCAGCAGTTCATCGGGTCCCCAAAGCCAGCCCCAGCATTTT. Translation gives CASSSSGPQSQPQHF.

On this clonotype: A read error may explain this, as a much larger clone is one base away. The genes are TRBV6-5 and TRBJ2-7; 11 positions match TRBD2. V was clipped by 5 bases and J by 6 bases; unmatched bases: 3. CDR1 is MNHEY, CDR2 SVGAGI, per germline. There are 13 residues in the CDR3. Here the CDR3 reads CASSNLAGGEQYF. The CDR3 nucleotides read TGTGCCAGCAGTAACCTAGCGGGAGGCGAGCAGTACTTC.

This clonotype occurred many times. The chain links TRBV5-5 to TRBJ1-2, with 7 bases fitting TRBD1. The CDR3 spans 13 residues. Losses at the gene ends were 3 bases for V and 7 bases for J; bases not matched to a gene: 6. Germline V lookup: CDR1 SGHKS, CDR2 YYEKEE (reference sequence). The CDR3 loop reads CASSSDREVGYTF. The CDR3 DNA is TGTGCCAGCAGCTCCGACAGGGAAGTTGGCTACACCTTC.

Turning to this clonotype: Possible read error: a much larger clone is one base away. The chain joins TRBV13 to TRBJ2-5; no clear D. Germline lookup yields CDR1 PRHDT and CDR2 FYEKMQ (reference sequence). This CDR3 has 11 residues. Trimming removed 8 bases at V and 5 bases at J, with 9 bases between. The CDR3 DNA follows: TGTGCCAGCGAAAACGGGGAGACCCAGTACTTC. It codes for CASENGETQYF.

This clonotype was picked up a small number of times. A much larger clone lies a single base off, so this may be a read error. J is TRBJ1-5 and V is TRBV6-5, with a possible D match to TRBD1 (6 bases). Germline assignment: CDR1 MNHEY and CDR2 SVGAGI. CDR3 length: 15 amino acids. For the CDR3, the DNA is TGTGCCTGCAGTTACGCGGGGACAAGCAATCAGCCCCAGCATTTT. Encoded protein: CACSYAGTSNQPQHF.

This clonotype was detected many times. The chain has TRBV11-2 and TRBJ2-3; no clear D gene. Germline CDR1 reads SGHAT; CDR2 reads FQNNGV. The CDR3 is 13 amino acids. Trimming removed 0 bases from V and 3 bases from J, with 4 bases in between. The chain's CDR3 is CASSLDSTDTQYF. For the CDR3, the DNA is TGTGCCAGCAGCTTAGATTCGACAGATACGCAGTATTTT.

This clonotype was counted many times. The chain is built from TRBV3-1 and TRBJ1-5, with a tentative D call TRBD1 (5 bases). V was pared by 1 base and J by 9 bases, with 7 bases between. Germline CDR1 is LGHDT and CDR2 is YNNKEL (reference sequence). The CDR3 runs 12 residues. As DNA, the CDR3 is TGTGCCAGCAGCCAAGCGGACACGCCCCAGCATTTT. It translates to CASSQADTPQHF.

This clonotype has a count of ten or more. The chain is built from TRBV2 and TRBJ1-1; 7 nucleotides agree with TRBD1. The germline V gene encodes CDR1 SNHLY and CDR2 FYNNEI. With 6 bases clipped from V and 6 bases from J, the junction kept 10 bases outside the gene matches. CDR3 size: 14 residues. In nucleotides, the CDR3 is TGTGCCAGCAGGCCGACAGGGATAAGCGCTGAAGCTTTCTTT. Translation: CASRPTGISAEAFF. The whole variable domain, filled in from reference TRBV2 and TRBJ1-1, reads EPEVTQTPSHQVTQMGQEVILRCVPISNHLYFYWYRQILGQKVEFLVSFYNNEISEKSEIFDDQFSVERPDGSNFTLKIRSTKLEDSAMYFCASRPTGISAEAFFGQGTRLTVV.

The genes are TRBV7-9 and TRBJ2-1; 8 bases agree with TRBD2. This CDR3 spans 15 amino acids. The germline V gene encodes CDR1 SEHNR and CDR2 FQNEAQ (reference sequence). V trimming: 5 bases; J trimming: 5 bases; junction bases outside the gene matches: 8. The CDR3 loop is CASSPRAGADNEQFF. CDR3 nucleotide sequence: TGTGCCAGCAGCCCGCGAGCGGGAGCTGACAATGAGCAGTTCTTC.

This clonotype was counted many times. This rearrangement joins TRBV5-1 to TRBJ2-7; the match to TRBD2 covers 7 bases. J gave up 5 bases and V 2 bases, and 7 bases lay outside the gene matches. The germline V gene encodes CDR1 SGHRS and CDR2 YFSETQ. The length of the CDR3 is 14 residues. In DNA form, the CDR3 reads TGCGCCAGCAGCTTCGGACTAGTATCTCACGAGCAGTACTTC. Residues: CASSFGLVSHEQYF. The full variable domain, completed using reference TRBV5-1 and TRBJ2-7, is KAGVTQTPRYLIKTRGQQVTLSCSPISGHRSVSWYQQTPGQGLQFLFEYFSETQRNKGNFPGRFSGRQFSNSRSEMNVSTLELGDSALYLCASSFGLVSHEQYFGPGTRLTVT.

This clonotype was recorded at least ten times. This chain links TRBV10-1 with TRBJ1-2; D call uncertain. This CDR3 comprises 13 residues. CDR1 is WNHNN and CDR2 is SYGVQD in the germline V gene (reference sequence). V lost 0 bases and J 7 bases, leaving 9 bases between the germline ends. As DNA, the CDR3 is TGCGCCAGCAGTGAGTCGAAGCGTACTGGCTACACCTTC. Translated: CASSESKRTGYTF.

Many counts were recorded for this clonotype. The CDR3 nucleotides read TGCGCCAGCAGCCTATTCTGGCCAGACTATGGCTACACCTTC. Translation gives CASSLFWPDYGYTF. The genes are TRBV5-1 and TRBJ1-2, with D hard to call. This CDR3 comprises 14 residues. Germline lookup yields CDR1 SGHRS and CDR2 YFSETQ. The germline V and J ends were trimmed by 4 bases and 3 bases, with 13 bases remaining between them.

In the case of this clonotype: The junction differs from germline at one of its ends, possibly a read error. This chain connects TRBV2 to TRBJ1-2; D uncertain. This CDR3 spans 13 amino acids. Germline values: CDR1 SNHLY, CDR2 FYNNEI. This chain's CDR3 is CASSGTDNCGYTF. For the CDR3, the DNA is TGTGCCAGCAGTGGGACGGATAACTGTGGCTACACCTTC.

This chain joins TRBV27 and TRBJ2-7; TRBD2 matches at 7 bases. CDR1 is MNHEY and CDR2 is SMNVEV in the germline V gene (reference sequence). V shed 3 bases, J shed 9 bases, and the junction held 11 bases outside the gene matches. The CDR3 covers 14 residues. Here the CDR3 DNA reads TGTGCCAGCAGTTTTCGCGGGAGCGTTGGCGGGCAGTACTTC. Translating it yields CASSFRGSVGGQYF.

The chain uses TRBV19 and TRBJ2-5, with D tentatively TRBD1 or TRBD2 (5 bases each). This CDR3 is 14 amino acids long. Trimming took off 3 bases at V and 3 bases at J, with 11 bases between the two ends. CDR1 LNHDA and CDR2 SQIVND come from the germline V gene (reference sequence). The CDR3 loop reads CASSISGAEETQYF. In nucleotides, the CDR3 is TGTGCCAGTAGTATTTCCGGGGCCGAAGAGACCCAGTACTTC.

This clonotype was observed many times. The CDR3 here is CASSVGLNYEQYF. CDR3 DNA: TGTGCCAGCAGCGTAGGACTAAACTACGAGCAGTACTTC. This sequence joins TRBV9 and TRBJ2-7; D may be TRBD2 (5 bases). The CDR3 is 13 amino acids. Germline CDR1 and CDR2: SGDLS and YYNGEE. V lost 0 bases and J lost 3, with 7 bases in between.

This clonotype has just a few counts. The V and J genes are TRBV19 and TRBJ1-2; TRBD1 matches at 7 bases. Germline V gene data show CDR1 as LNHDA and CDR2 as SQIVND (reference sequence). V gave up 7 bases and J gave up 7 bases; unmatched junction bases: 12. The length of the CDR3 is 14 residues. CDR3 amino acids: CASNNRGVGGGYTF. In DNA form, the CDR3 reads TGTGCCAGTAATAACAGGGGAGTAGGCGGTGGCTACACCTTC.

This clonotype has more than one count but fewer than ten. The rearrangement links TRBV29-1 to TRBJ1-3; no reliable D call. The V gene lost 7 bases and the J gene lost 0 bases, with 10 bases spanning the gap. CDR1 and CDR2 (germline): SQVTM, ANQGSEA. CDR3 length: 13 amino acids. The CDR3 DNA is TGCAGCGCACAGAACCTCTCTGGAAACACCATATATTTT. Amino acids: CSAQNLSGNTIYF.

This clonotype appeared many times. V usage is TRBV5-1 and J usage is TRBJ2-7, with 10 bases lining up with TRBD2. The junction had 3 bases not matched to a gene; V was cut back by 0 bases and J by 3 bases. Germline V gene lookup returns CDR1 SGHRS and CDR2 YFSETQ. This CDR3 has 15 amino acids. The CDR3 coding sequence is TGCGCCAGCAGCTTGGCGGCTAGCGGGGGCTACGAGCAGTACTTC. As protein: CASSLAASGGYEQYF.

Of note for this clonotype: A read error may be the cause here, since a much bigger clone is one base away. The genes are TRBV24-1 and TRBJ2-3; 12 nucleotides match TRBD2. Germline assignment: CDR1 KGHDR and CDR2 SFDVKD. The CDR3 is made up of 16 amino acids. Trimming cost V 9 bases and J 2 bases; bases outside gene matches: 8. The DNA of the CDR3 is TGTGCCACCGGTGCACTAGCGGGAGGATCCACAGATACGCAGTATTTT. Its translation: CATGALAGGSTDTQYF.

This clonotype was seen repeatedly, ten times or more. This chain connects TRBV3-1 to TRBJ1-2; 9 bases match TRBD1. The CDR3 is 13 residues long. The ends lost 5 bases at V and 8 bases at J; junction bases unmatched: 6. Germline CDR1 and CDR2: LGHDT and YNNKEL (reference sequence). CDR3 in DNA: TGTGCCAGCAGCAGACAGGGGGAGCAGGGCTACACCTTC. Translated: CASSRQGEQGYTF.